This record looks at one T cell receptor beta chain sequence and its context. As yet, its antigen is unknown. After removal of 4 bases from V and 9 bases from J, the junction contained 3 bases not matched to a gene. The length of the CDR3 is 13 residues. Germline values: CDR1 ENHRY, CDR2 SYGVKD. Incorporated into the TCR beta cDNA libraries were unique molecular identifiers, which served to reduce PCR and sequencing biases. Each sample of about 0.95 to 11 million input T cells yielded roughly 0.5 million cDNA molecules, so each molecule approximated one T cell. From the PCR reads, TCRdb called clonotypes with MiXCR, one entry per CDR3 protein. The data show roughly 200,000 distinct CDR3 sequences, 25% to 30% seen once. The data originate from a study of post-analysis software for immune sequencing data. Whole-study context: The cohort encompassed relapsing-remitting, secondary progressive and progressive-relapsing multiple sclerosis disease courses. Whole-study findings and limits: Multiple sclerosis patients showed significantly lower normalized Chao1 diversity than controls did. F measure showed strong co-clustering of same-batch samples. Four or five TRBV segments, TRBV5-6, TRBV5-1 and TRBV20-1 among them, were found more frequent in patients than controls.

This clonotype originated in a girl aged 2-17 years with multiple sclerosis. The chain uses TRBV10-3 and TRBJ1-6; TRBD1 aligns across 7 bases. Material: blood. As DNA, the CDR3 is TGTGCCATCAGTGGCCAGGGGGGTTCACCCCTCCACTTT. Residues: CAISGQGGSPLHF.